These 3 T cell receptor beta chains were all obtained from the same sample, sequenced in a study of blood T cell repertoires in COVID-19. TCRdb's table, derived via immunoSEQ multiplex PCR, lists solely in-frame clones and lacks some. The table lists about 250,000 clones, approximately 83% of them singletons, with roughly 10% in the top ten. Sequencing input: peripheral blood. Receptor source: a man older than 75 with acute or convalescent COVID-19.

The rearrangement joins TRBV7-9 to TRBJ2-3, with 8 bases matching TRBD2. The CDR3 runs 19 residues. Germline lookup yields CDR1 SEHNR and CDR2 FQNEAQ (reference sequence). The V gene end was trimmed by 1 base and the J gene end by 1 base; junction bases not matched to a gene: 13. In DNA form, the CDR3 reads TGTGCCAGCAGCTTAGGGGTGCGGGGGGCCCCGCGGGGCACAGATACGCAGTATTTT. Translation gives CASSLGVRGAPRGTDTQYF.

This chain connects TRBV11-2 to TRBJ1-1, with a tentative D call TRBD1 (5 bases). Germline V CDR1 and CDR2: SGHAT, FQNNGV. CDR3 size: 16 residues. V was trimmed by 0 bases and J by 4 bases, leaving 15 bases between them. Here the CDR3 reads CASSLEAGRGGTEAFF. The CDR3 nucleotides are TGTGCCAGCAGCTTAGAGGCAGGGAGGGGCGGCACTGAAGCTTTCTTT.

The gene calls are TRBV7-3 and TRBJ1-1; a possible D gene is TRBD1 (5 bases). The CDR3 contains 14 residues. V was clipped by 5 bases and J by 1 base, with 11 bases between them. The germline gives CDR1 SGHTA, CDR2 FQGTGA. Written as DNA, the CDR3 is TGTGCCAGCAGCCCCTCCGGGGGGAACACTGAAGCTTTCTTT. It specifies CASSPSGGNTEAFF.